The T cell receptor beta chain described here comes from a study of cytomegalovirus exposure and HLA in healthy donors. Study-level results: By HLA locus, TCR association rates varied in a later analysis, with DRB1 showing the most and HLA-C the fewest. Clonal expansion was found to be greater in HLA-associated TCR beta chains than in equally common others in a later analysis. TCR beta chain V- and J-gene trimming was linked, in a later analysis, to a missense variant in DCLRE1C. Some V segments, TRBV6-2 and TRBV6-3 among them, were indistinguishable and were therefore excluded.

With V trimmed by 6 bases and J by 5 bases, 13 bases remained unmatched. The CDR3 runs 16 residues. CDR1 and CDR2 from the germline V gene are LNHDA and SQIVND (reference sequence). This clone was observed a handful of times. Its antigen is undetermined. PCR primers comprised 60 Vbeta and 13 Jbeta primers. The table came from immunoSEQ multiplex PCR; TCRdb's copy has only in-frame clones and leaves some out. The sample shows roughly 100,000 clones, around 15% of them seen only once. The origin of this receptor is a female donor in good health and CMV-seronegative. The sample was PBMCs. The chain is built from TRBV19 and TRBJ1-2, with TRBD1 identical over 9 bases. The CDR3, as DNA: TGTGCCAGTAGCTTAATCCCGGGACAGGGCTGGTATGGCTACACCTTC. This encodes CASSLIPGQGWYGYTF.